The source of this T cell receptor beta chain is a study of T cell responses to AZD1222 COVID-19 vaccine. The repertoire was sequenced with immunoSEQ multiplex PCR; TCRdb's copy has only in-frame clones and lacks some. The sample has tens of thousands of clones, about 90% seen once. The study, taken as a whole, reports: Breadth and depth of Spike-specific TCRs rose after two AZD1222 doses. Donors in the cohort were predominantly white British and more often female, and clonal diversity was possibly underestimated.

With regard to this clone: Its specificity is unknown.

The V and J ends lost 2 bases and 6 bases, in that order; junction bases with no gene match: 8. Germline CDR1 is GTSNPN and CDR2 is SVGIG (reference sequence). CDR3 size: 15 residues. Sequenced material: peripheral blood, taken on day 0 of AZD1222 vaccination. This chain connects TRBV30 to TRBJ2-3; TRBD2 agrees at 10 bases. This clonotype originated in an adult in good health. The DNA for the CDR3 is TGTGCCTGGAGTCCGAGCGGGGGGGCTGCGGATACGCAGTATTTT. Its translation: CAWSPSGGAADTQYF. The whole variable domain, filled in from reference TRBV30 and TRBJ2-3, reads SQTIHQWPATLVQPVGSPLSLECTVEGTSNPNLYWYRQAAGRGLQLLFYSVGIGQISSEVPQNLSASRPQDRQFILSSKKLLLSDSGFYLCAWSPSGGAADTQYFGPGTRLTVL.